This T cell receptor (beta chain) was sequenced during a study of blood T cell repertoires in COVID-19. The study recruited people aged roughly 18 to 100 years across under 25 US areas. Researchers sorted participants into cohorts using their self-reported clinical history. V was clipped by 2 bases and J by 9 bases; unmatched bases: 12. There are 17 residues in the CDR3. In germline, CDR1 is SGHRS, CDR2 YFSETQ. TCRdb keeps only in-frame clones here, not all; method: immunoSEQ multiplex PCR. The table includes fewer than 200,000 clones, 88% detected once. The sample was PBMCs or T cells enriched from blood (not recorded which). The chain uses TRBV5-1 and TRBJ2-1; 12 nucleotides agree with TRBD1. The TCR sequence derives from a woman aged 18 to 35 who had recovered from COVID-19. The CDR3 coding sequence is TGCGCCAGCAGCTTTGAGGCATGGGGACAGGGGGCAAGTGAGCAGTTCTTC. Its translation: CASSFEAWGQGASEQFF. Complete variable domain (other parts from reference TRBV5-1 and TRBJ2-1): KAGVTQTPRYLIKTRGQQVTLSCSPISGHRSVSWYQQTPGQGLQFLFEYFSETQRNKGNFPGRFSGRQFSNSRSEMNVSTLELGDSALYLCASSFEAWGQGASEQFFGPGTRLTVL.